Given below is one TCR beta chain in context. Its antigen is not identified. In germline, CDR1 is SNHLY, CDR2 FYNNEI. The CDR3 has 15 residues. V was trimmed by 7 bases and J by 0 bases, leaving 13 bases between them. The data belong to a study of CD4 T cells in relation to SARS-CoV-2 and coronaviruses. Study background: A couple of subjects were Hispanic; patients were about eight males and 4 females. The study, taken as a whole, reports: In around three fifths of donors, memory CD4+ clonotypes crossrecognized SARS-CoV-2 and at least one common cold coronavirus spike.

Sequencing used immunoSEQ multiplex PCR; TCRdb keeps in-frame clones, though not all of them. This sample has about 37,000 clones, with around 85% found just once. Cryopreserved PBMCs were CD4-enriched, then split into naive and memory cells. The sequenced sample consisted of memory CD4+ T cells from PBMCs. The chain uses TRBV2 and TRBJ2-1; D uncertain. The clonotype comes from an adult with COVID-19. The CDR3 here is CASNLLSSSYNEQFF. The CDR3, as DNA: TGTGCCAGCAACCTACTAAGTAGCTCCTACAATGAGCAGTTCTTC.